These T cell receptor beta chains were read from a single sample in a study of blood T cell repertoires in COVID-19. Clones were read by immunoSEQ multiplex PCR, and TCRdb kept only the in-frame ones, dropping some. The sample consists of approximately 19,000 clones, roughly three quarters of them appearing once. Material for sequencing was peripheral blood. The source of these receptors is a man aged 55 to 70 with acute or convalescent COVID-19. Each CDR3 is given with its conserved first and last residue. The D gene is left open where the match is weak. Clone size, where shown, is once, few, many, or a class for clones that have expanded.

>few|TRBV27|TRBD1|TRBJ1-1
CASSAYRGTEAFF
TGTGCCAGCAGTGCCTACAGGGGCACTGAAGCTTTCTTT
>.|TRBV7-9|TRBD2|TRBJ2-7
CASSSGPTSGGAYEQYF
TGTGCCAGCAGCTCTGGCCCCACTAGCGGGGGGGCTTACGAGCAGTACTTC
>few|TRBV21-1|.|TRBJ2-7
CASSTGTSGVPLREQYF
TGTGCCAGCAGCACAGGGACTAGCGGGGTGCCTTTAAGAGAGCAGTACTTC
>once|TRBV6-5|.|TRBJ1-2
CASSRSVNYGYTF
TGTGCCAGCAGCCGTTCTGTGAACTATGGCTACACCTTC
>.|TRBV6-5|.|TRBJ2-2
CASSYLNTGELFF
TGTGCCAGCAGTTACCTGAACACCGGGGAGCTGTTTTTT
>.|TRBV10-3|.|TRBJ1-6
CAISDPLKEALHF
TGTGCCATCAGTGACCCCCTTAAGGAGGCCCTCCACTTT
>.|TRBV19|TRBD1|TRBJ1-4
CASSMPRGRDGEKLFF
TGTGCCAGTAGTATGCCGAGGGGGCGCGACGGTGAAAAACTGTTTTTT
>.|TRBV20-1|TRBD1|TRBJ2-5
CSASEDRDLETQYF
TGCAGTGCTAGTGAGGACAGGGATTTAGAGACCCAGTACTTC
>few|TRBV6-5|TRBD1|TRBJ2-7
CASRAGTGAYEQYF
TGTGCCAGCAGAGCCGGGACAGGGGCCTACGAGCAGTACTTC
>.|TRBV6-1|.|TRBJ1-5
CASSEDRVGSNQPQHF
TGTGCCAGCAGTGAAGACAGGGTAGGTAGCAATCAGCCCCAGCATTTT
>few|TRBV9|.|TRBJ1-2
CASSHPWGGSSGYTF
TGTGCCAGCAGCCACCCCTGGGGGGGTTCTTCCGGCTACACCTTC
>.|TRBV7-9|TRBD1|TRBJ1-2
CASSMTGGESGYTF
TGTGCCAGCAGCATGACAGGGGGCGAGAGTGGCTACACCTTC
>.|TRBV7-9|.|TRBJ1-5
CASSRGRPGDGNQPQHF
TGTGCCAGCAGCAGAGGACGGCCGGGGGATGGGAATCAGCCCCAGCATTTT
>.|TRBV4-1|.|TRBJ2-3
CASSRGGQGRSTDTQYF
TGCGCCAGCAGCCGGGGGGGGCAGGGGCGTAGCACAGATACGCAGTATTTT
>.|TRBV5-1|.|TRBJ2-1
CASSLLPARAGGNEQFF
TGCGCCAGCAGCTTGCTACCCGCGCGTGCAGGGGGGAATGAGCAGTTCTTC
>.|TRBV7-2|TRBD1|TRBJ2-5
CASSVDRGLETQYF
TGTGCCAGCAGCGTGGACAGGGGGTTGGAGACCCAGTACTTC
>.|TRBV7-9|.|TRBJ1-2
CASSLDPVEGYGYTF
TGTGCCAGCAGCCTAGATCCAGTAGAGGGTTATGGCTACACCTTC
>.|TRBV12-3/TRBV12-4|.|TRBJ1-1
CASSQSRGTEAFF
TGTGCCAGCAGTCAATCCCGGGGGACTGAAGCTTTCTTT
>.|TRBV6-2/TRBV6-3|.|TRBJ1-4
CASSDSHHLQKSNEKLFF
TGTGCCAGCAGTGACTCACATCATTTACAGAAATCAAATGAAAAACTGTTTTTT
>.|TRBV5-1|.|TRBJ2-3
CASSQAGEDTQYF
TGCGCCAGCAGCCAGGCAGGGGAAGATACGCAGTATTTT
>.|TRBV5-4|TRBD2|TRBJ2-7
CASSLGLAGTYEQYF
TGTGCCAGCAGCTTGGGTCTAGCGGGTACCTACGAGCAGTACTTC
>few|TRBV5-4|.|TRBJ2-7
CASSAGRGGYEQYF
TGTGCCAGCAGCGCCGGAAGGGGGGGTTACGAGCAGTACTTC
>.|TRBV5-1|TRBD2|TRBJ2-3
CASNPSGGLPDTQYF
TGCGCCAGCAATCCATCGGGGGGACTTCCAGATACGCAGTATTTT
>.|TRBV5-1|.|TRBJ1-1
CASSLGGPTEAFF
TGCGCCAGCAGCTTGGGAGGGCCCACTGAAGCTTTCTTT
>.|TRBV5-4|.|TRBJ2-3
CASTSGTSTDTQYF
TGTGCCAGCACCTCAGGGACTAGCACAGATACGCAGTATTTT
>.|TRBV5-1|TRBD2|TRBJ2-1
CASSLTSGVYISDYNEQFF
TGCGCCAGCAGCTTGACAAGCGGGGTCTATATCTCAGATTACAATGAGCAGTTCTTC
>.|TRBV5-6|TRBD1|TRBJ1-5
CASSLGGTGKQPQHF
TGTGCCAGCAGCTTGGGCGGGACAGGAAAGCAGCCCCAGCATTTT
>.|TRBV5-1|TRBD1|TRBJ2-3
CASSYQGASGDTQYF
TGCGCCAGCAGTTACCAGGGGGCGTCGGGGGATACGCAGTATTTT
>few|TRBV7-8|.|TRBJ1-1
CASAPGQNTEAFF
TGTGCCAGCGCCCCGGGACAGAACACTGAAGCTTTCTTT
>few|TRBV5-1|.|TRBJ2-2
CASNIEGNTGELFF
TGCGCCAGCAATATAGAGGGAAACACCGGGGAGCTGTTTTTT
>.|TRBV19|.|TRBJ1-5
CASNGGGNQPQHF
TGTGCCAGTAACGGGGGAGGCAATCAGCCCCAGCATTTT
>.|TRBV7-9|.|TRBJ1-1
CASSSPQRQAFF
TGTGCCAGCAGCTCTCCCCAGCGACAAGCTTTCTTT
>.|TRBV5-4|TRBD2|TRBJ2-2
CASSHLAGGLNTGELFF
TGTGCCAGCAGCCACCTGGCGGGGGGGCTGAACACCGGGGAGCTGTTTTTT
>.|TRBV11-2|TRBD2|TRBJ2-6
CASSAFGGWQSGANVLTF
TGTGCCAGCAGCGCATTCGGGGGGTGGCAGTCTGGGGCCAACGTCCTGACTTTC
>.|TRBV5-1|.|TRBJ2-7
CASSLDQGQYF
TGCGCCAGCAGCTTGGATCAGGGGCAGTACTTC
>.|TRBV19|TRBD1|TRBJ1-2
CASRITGGDSGGYTF
TGTGCCAGTAGGATTACAGGGGGCGATTCTGGTGGCTACACCTTC
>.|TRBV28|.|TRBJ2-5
CASNVAGEMQETQYF
TGTGCCAGCAACGTCGCCGGGGAAATGCAAGAGACCCAGTACTTC
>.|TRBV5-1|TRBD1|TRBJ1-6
CASSWGTGDSPLHF
TGCGCCAGCAGCTGGGGGACAGGGGATTCACCCCTCCACTTT
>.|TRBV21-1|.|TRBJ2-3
CASSRTPPADTQYF
TGTGCCAGCAGCAGAACTCCGCCGGCAGATACGCAGTATTTT
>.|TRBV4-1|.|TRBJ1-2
CASSQDPRYGYTF
TGCGCCAGCAGCCAAGATCCCAGGTATGGCTACACCTTC
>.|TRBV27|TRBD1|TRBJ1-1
CASSSPARTGATNTEAFF
TGTGCCAGCAGTTCTCCTGCAAGGACAGGGGCCACGAACACTGAAGCTTTCTTT
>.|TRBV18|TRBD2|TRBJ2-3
CASSPRSGASGGTFLTDTQYF
TGTGCCAGCTCACCCCGTTCGGGGGCTAGCGGGGGGACCTTTCTCACAGATACGCAGTATTTT
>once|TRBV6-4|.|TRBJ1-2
CASRPSGTNYGYTF
TGTGCCAGCAGACCATCCGGGACTAACTATGGCTACACCTTC
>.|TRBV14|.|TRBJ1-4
CASSTQTESNEKLFF
TGTGCCAGCAGCACTCAGACAGAAAGTAATGAAAAACTGTTTTTT
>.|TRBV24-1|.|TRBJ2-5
CATSDRLGLETQYF
TGTGCCACCAGTGACAGACTAGGGTTAGAGACCCAGTACTTC
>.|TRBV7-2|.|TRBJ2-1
CASTKGVPPNEQFF
TGTGCCAGCACTAAGGGGGTACCCCCTAATGAGCAGTTCTTC
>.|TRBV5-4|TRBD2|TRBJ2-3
CASRLAGFTDTQYF
TGTGCCAGCCGACTAGCGGGATTCACAGATACGCAGTATTTT
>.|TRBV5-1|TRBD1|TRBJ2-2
CASSFNPTGATGELFF
TGCGCCAGCAGCTTTAACCCGACAGGGGCCACCGGGGAGCTGTTTTTT
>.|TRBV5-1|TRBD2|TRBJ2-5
CASSSGLAGGNQETQYF
TGCGCCAGCAGCTCCGGACTAGCGGGGGGGAATCAAGAGACCCAGTACTTC
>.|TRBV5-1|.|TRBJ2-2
CASSLAVGATGELFF
TGCGCCAGCAGCTTGGCCGTAGGGGCAACCGGGGAGCTGTTTTTT
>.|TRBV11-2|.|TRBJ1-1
CASSWRDLRNTEAFF
TGTGCCAGCAGCTGGAGGGATCTTCGGAACACTGAAGCTTTCTTT
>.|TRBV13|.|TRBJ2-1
CASSGQGQPYNEQFF
TGTGCCAGCAGCGGCCAGGGTCAGCCCTACAATGAGCAGTTCTTC
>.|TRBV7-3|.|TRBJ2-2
CASSYSPPLSGTGELFF
TGTGCCAGCAGCTACTCGCCGCCATTATCAGGGACCGGGGAGCTGTTTTTT
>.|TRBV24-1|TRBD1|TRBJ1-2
CATSDNRGGGYGYTF
TGTGCCACCAGTGACAACAGGGGAGGAGGCTATGGCTACACCTTC
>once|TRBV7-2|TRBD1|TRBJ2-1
CASSPNRDRGRDEQFF
TGTGCCAGCAGCCCAAACCGGGACAGGGGTAGGGATGAGCAGTTCTTC